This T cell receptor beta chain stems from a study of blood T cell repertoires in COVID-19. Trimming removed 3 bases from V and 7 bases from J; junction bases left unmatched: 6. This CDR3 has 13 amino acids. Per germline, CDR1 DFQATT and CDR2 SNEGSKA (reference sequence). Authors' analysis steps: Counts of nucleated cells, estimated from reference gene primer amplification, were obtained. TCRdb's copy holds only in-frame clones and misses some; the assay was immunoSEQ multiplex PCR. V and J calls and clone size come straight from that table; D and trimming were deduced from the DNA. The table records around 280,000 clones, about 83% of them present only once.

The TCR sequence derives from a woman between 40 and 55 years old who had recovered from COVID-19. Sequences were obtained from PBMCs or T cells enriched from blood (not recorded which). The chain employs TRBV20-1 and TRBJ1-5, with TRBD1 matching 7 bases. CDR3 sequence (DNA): TGCAGTGCTAGTACCGGGACAGAACAGCCCCAGCATTTT. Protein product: CSASTGTEQPQHF.